The 6 T cell receptor beta chains below all came from one sample that was sequenced in a study of blood T cells in healthy people across ages. Through a sample-barcoded 5' primer and a J-beta primer mix, a second PCR was run for 7 to 11 cycles. TCRdb used MiXCR to reprocess the 5' RACE reads, holding one entry per CDR3 protein. The repertoire holds 1.4 million to 1.5 million distinct CDR3 sequences, 42% seen once, with 7.9% in the top ten. Sequenced input: blood. The receptors were gathered from a woman aged 18 to 35 in good health.

This clonotype was counted between two and nine times. The CDR3 loop reads CATSREVSLTSTDTQYF. Here the CDR3 DNA reads TGTGCCACCAGCAGAGAGGTCAGCTTAACTAGCACAGATACGCAGTATTTT. J is TRBJ2-3 and V is TRBV15; D unresolved. Looked up from germline, CDR1 is LNHNV and CDR2 is YYDKDF (reference sequence). The CDR3 contains 17 residues. Trimming pared 0 bases from V and 0 bases from J, leaving 13 bases between.

This rearrangement joins TRBV28 to TRBJ1-1, with D uncertain. Germline V gene sequence: CDR1 MDHEN, CDR2 SYDVKM. V lost 2 bases, J lost 5 bases, and 15 bases lay in between. This CDR3 has 15 amino acids. Here the CDR3 DNA reads TGTGCCAGCAGTTTAGACCTCGGGTCCAGGACTGAAGCTTTCTTT. Translating it yields CASSLDLGSRTEAFF.

The V and J genes are TRBV12-3 or TRBV12-4 and TRBJ2-5, with 8 bases identical to TRBD2. The CDR3 covers 18 residues. V dropped 3 bases and J dropped 2; count of bases not matched to a gene: 14. CDR3 in amino acids: CASSLDRAGVPRQETQYF. For the CDR3, the DNA is TGTGCCAGCAGTTTGGATAGAGCGGGAGTACCGCGACAAGAGACCCAGTACTTC.

The gene calls are TRBV12-3 or TRBV12-4 and TRBJ1-5, with D possibly TRBD1 on 5 matching bases. The V end lost 5 bases, the J end lost 11 bases, and 13 bases lay between the germline ends. The CDR3 consists of 12 residues. The CDR3 DNA follows: TGTGCCAGCAGTGCCTCGGGCAGGGCCCAGCATTTT. Amino acid sequence: CASSASGRAQHF.

The gene calls are TRBV7-2 and TRBJ2-3; 8 nucleotides match TRBD2. Trimming cost V 1 base and J 2 bases; bases outside gene matches: 5. This CDR3 comprises 16 residues. In germline, CDR1 is SGHTA, CDR2 FQGNSA. The CDR3 DNA follows: TGTGCCAGCAGCTTAGGGGGACTAGGGGACACAGATACGCAGTATTTT. Translating it yields CASSLGGLGDTDTQYF.

The table lists this clonotype with a few counts. Germline and junction disagree at one end, which may indicate a read error. The chain couples TRBV5-1 to TRBJ2-3; D gene uncertain. The CDR3 runs 14 residues. Germline V lookup: CDR1 SGHRS, CDR2 YFSETQ. The CDR3 here is CASILGGVADTQYF. CDR3 sequence (DNA): TGCGCCAGCATCTTGGGTGGGGTGGCAGATACGCAGTATTTT.